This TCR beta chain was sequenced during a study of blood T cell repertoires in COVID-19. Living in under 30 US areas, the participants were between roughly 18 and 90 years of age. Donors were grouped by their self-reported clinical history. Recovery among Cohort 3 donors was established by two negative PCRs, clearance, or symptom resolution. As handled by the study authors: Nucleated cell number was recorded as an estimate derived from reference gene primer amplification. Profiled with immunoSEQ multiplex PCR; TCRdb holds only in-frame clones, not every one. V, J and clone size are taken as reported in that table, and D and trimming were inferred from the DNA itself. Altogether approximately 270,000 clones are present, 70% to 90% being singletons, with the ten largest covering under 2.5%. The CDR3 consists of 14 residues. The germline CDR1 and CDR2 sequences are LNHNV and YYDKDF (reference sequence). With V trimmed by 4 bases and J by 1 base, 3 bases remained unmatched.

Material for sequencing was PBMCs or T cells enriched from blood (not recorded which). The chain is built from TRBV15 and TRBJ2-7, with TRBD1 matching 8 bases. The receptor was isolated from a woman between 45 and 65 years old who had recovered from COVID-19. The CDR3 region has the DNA TGTGCCACCAGCATTACAGGGGGGTCCTACGAGCAGTACTTC. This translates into CATSITGGSYEQYF. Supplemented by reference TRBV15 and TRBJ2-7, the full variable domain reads DAMVIQNPRYQVTQFGKPVTLSCSQTLNHNVMYWYQQKSSQAPKLLFHYYDKDFNNEADTPDNFQSRRPNTSFCFLDIRSPGLGDTAMYLCATSITGGSYEQYFGPGTRLTVT.